This T cell receptor (beta chain) was profiled in a study of blood T cell repertoires in COVID-19. Across the whole study: Whether acute or convalescent, the COVID-19 samples came from the United States, Italy and Spain.

The sample holds one count of this clone. Sequencing used immunoSEQ multiplex PCR; TCRdb keeps in-frame clones, though not all of them. The sample includes about 25,000 clones, roughly 76% of them seen just once. The CDR3 extends over 14 amino acids. The germline CDR1 and CDR2 sequences are MNHEY and SMNVEV (reference sequence). V was cut by 6 bases and J by 6 bases, with 17 bases left in between. Material for sequencing was peripheral blood. The chain combines TRBV27 with TRBJ1-2; D is unresolved. The source of this sequence is a woman aged 80 or over with acute or convalescent COVID-19. CDR3 nucleotides: TGTGCCAGCAGCAGGAGGGAGATGACGGATGGCTACACCTTC. It codes for CASSRREMTDGYTF.